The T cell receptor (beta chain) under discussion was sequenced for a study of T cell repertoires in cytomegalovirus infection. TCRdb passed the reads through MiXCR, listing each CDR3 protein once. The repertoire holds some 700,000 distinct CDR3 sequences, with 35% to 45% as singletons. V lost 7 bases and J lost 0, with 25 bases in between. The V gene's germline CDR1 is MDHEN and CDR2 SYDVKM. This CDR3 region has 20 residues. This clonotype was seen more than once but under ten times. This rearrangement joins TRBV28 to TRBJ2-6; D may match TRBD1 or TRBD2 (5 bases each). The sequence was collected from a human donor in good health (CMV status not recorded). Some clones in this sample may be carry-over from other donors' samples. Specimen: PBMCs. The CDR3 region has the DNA TGTGCCAGCATGAAAGGCCCGATAGAGGGGCGCCTCTCTGGGGCCAACGTCCTGACTTTC. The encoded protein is CASMKGPIEGRLSGANVLTF.